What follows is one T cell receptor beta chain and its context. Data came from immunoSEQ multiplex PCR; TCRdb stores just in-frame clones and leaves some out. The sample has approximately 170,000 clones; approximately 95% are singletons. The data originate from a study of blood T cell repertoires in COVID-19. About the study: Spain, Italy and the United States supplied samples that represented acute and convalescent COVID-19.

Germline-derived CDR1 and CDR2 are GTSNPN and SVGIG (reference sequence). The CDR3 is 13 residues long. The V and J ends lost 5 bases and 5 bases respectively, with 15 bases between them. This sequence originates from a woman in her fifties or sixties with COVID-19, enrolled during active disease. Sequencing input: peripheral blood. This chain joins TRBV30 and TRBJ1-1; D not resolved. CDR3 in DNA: TGTGCCTGGGCCCAGGAAGTTGAGACTGAAGCTTTCTTT. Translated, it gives CAWAQEVETEAFF.